The rows below give T cell receptor beta chains drawn from one sample of a study of cytomegalovirus exposure and HLA in healthy donors. Sequenced by immunoSEQ multiplex PCR; TCRdb stores in-frame clones only, minus some. The sample comprises 95,000 to 150,000 clones, about 96% of which are singletons, and about 1.7% rests with the top ten. Material: PBMCs. The receptor source for this set is a man aged 18-30 years in good health and CMV-seronegative. Both conserved end residues are part of each CDR3. D genes are given only for firm matches. Clone size is given for some rows only: seen once, a few or many times, or a class if the clone is expanded.

TRBV18	TRBJ2-1	TRBD2	NA	CASSPLAGVTPLYNEQFF	TGTGCCAGCTCACCACTTGCGGGAGTTACCCCTCTCTACAATGAGCAGTTCTTC
TRBV27	TRBJ2-1	NA	NA	CASTSGMAKDEQFF	TGTGCCAGCACTTCGGGGATGGCGAAGGATGAGCAGTTCTTC
TRBV28	TRBJ2-7	NA	NA	CASRPTGIDEQYF	TGTGCCAGCAGACCGACAGGTATCGACGAGCAGTACTTC
TRBV5-4	TRBJ1-1	NA	NA	CASSFGLGAEAFF	TGTGCCAGCAGCTTTGGTCTAGGGGCTGAAGCTTTCTTT
TRBV5-6	TRBJ1-1	NA	NA	CASRTPTGTEAFF	TGTGCCAGCAGGACACCAACGGGGACTGAAGCTTTCTTT
TRBV7-8	TRBJ2-4	TRBD2	NA	CASSLELAGEIGRENIQYF	TGTGCCAGCAGCTTAGAACTAGCGGGAGAAATCGGGCGGGAAAACATTCAGTACTTC
TRBV25-1	TRBJ2-7	TRBD2	NA	CASSDTDRTSGSGEQYF	TGTGCCAGCAGTGACACCGACAGGACTAGCGGGAGCGGTGAGCAGTACTTC
TRBV6-6	TRBJ2-2	NA	NA	CASSGADYANTGELFF	TGTGCCAGCAGTGGCGCGGACTATGCGAACACCGGGGAGCTGTTTTTT
TRBV7-2	TRBJ2-1	NA	NA	CASRQARGADEQFF	TGTGCCAGCAGACAGGCCCGGGGGGCGGATGAGCAGTTCTTC
TRBV13	TRBJ2-7	NA	NA	CASSRSSGPYEQYF	TGTGCCAGCAGCCGAAGTAGCGGACCCTACGAGCAGTACTTC
TRBV9	TRBJ2-1	TRBD2	NA	CASSAGTSGGLGNEQFF	TGTGCCAGCAGCGCGGGGACTAGCGGGGGTCTAGGTAATGAGCAGTTCTTC
TRBV5-4	TRBJ1-5	NA	once	CASSLSGNQPQHF	TGTGCCAGCAGCTTGTCAGGGAATCAGCCCCAGCATTTT
TRBV6-6	TRBJ1-1	NA	NA	CASKGGSNTEAFF	TGTGCCTCCAAAGGGGGATCGAACACTGAAGCTTTCTTT
TRBV7-9	TRBJ2-4	NA	once	CASSYSTGNIQYF	TGTGCCAGCAGCTACTCGACAGGAAACATTCAGTACTTC
TRBV30	TRBJ2-1	NA	NA	CAWCRGDSDFYNEQFF	TGTGCCTGGTGTAGGGGGGACAGCGATTTCTACAATGAGCAGTTCTTC
TRBV4-3	TRBJ2-2	NA	NA	CASSKSWATGELFF	TGCGCCAGCAGCAAAAGCTGGGCAACCGGGGAGCTGTTTTTT
TRBV4-2	TRBJ2-5	TRBD2	NA	CASSQVVASGRAWETQYF	TGTGCCAGCAGCCAAGTGGTGGCTAGCGGGAGGGCCTGGGAGACCCAGTACTTC
TRBV27	TRBJ2-7	TRBD1	once	CASSLLAGGYEQYF	TGTGCCAGCAGTTTATTGGCAGGGGGCTACGAGCAGTACTTC
TRBV5-4	TRBJ1-1	NA	NA	CASSPENQAGLTEAFF	TGTGCCAGCAGCCCTGAAAACCAGGCAGGCCTCACTGAAGCTTTCTTT
TRBV28	TRBJ1-2	NA	NA	CASSSGRVGYGYTF	TGTGCCAGCAGTTCAGGCAGGGTGGGCTATGGCTACACCTTC
TRBV6-5	TRBJ1-1	NA	NA	CASSYRTGTAFF	TGTGCCAGCAGTTACCGCACAGGGACAGCTTTCTTT
TRBV9	TRBJ2-2	NA	NA	CASSPRTGGTTGELFF	TGTGCCAGCAGCCCTCGGACTGGCGGGACCACCGGGGAGCTGTTTTTT